The entry that follows covers one TCR beta chain sequence. Its antigen is unknown. This record comes from a study of T cell repertoires in cytomegalovirus infection. Regarding the study as a whole: Within the response measured ex vivo, HLA-C-restricted CMV-specific TCR beta clonotypes were dominant.

TCRdb reprocessed the reads with MiXCR, giving one entry per CDR3 protein. The table shows tens of thousands of distinct CDR3 sequences, with approximately 42% occurring only once. The CDR3 is 17 amino acids. Germline-derived CDR1 and CDR2 are SGHAT and FQDESV (reference sequence). V was clipped by 1 base and J by 0 bases, with 15 bases between them. This chain joins TRBV11-1 and TRBJ1-2, with D perhaps matching TRBD1 (5 bases). The sample in question was CD8+ T cells from cultured PBMCs, obtained from culture after CMV antigen stimulation. The sequence was obtained from a human donor in good health (CMV status not recorded). Some clones in this sample may be carry-over from other donors' samples. CDR3 DNA: TGTGCCAGCAGCTTAGAAACCGGGACGGAAGCTAACTATGGCTACACCTTC. Protein product: CASSLETGTEANYGYTF.